The TCR beta chain under discussion was sequenced for a study of shared clonotypes between healthy human individuals. Between the trimmed V and J ends, which lost 0 bases and 3 bases, there was a span of 6 bases. Germline V gene sequence: CDR1 SGHRS, CDR2 YFSETQ. This CDR3 region has 13 residues. TCRdb's table, derived via immunoSEQ multiplex PCR, lists solely in-frame clones and lacks some. The sample holds 2 million to 3 million clones, over 85% seen once. The receptor comes from a man younger than 30 in good health. Some clones in this sample may be carry-over from other donors' samples. The chain recombines TRBV5-1 with TRBJ2-5; D may be TRBD2 (5 bases). Sequencing input: naive CD4+ T cells from PBMCs. Subset given: CD45RA+ positively selected. CDR3 bases: TGCGCCAGCAGCTTGGACGGGGAAGAGACCCAGTACTTC. It encodes CASSLDGEETQYF. Full variable domain (outside the CDR3, taken from reference TRBV5-1 and TRBJ2-5): KAGVTQTPRYLIKTRGQQVTLSCSPISGHRSVSWYQQTPGQGLQFLFEYFSETQRNKGNFPGRFSGRQFSNSRSEMNVSTLELGDSALYLCASSLDGEETQYFGPGTRLLVL.